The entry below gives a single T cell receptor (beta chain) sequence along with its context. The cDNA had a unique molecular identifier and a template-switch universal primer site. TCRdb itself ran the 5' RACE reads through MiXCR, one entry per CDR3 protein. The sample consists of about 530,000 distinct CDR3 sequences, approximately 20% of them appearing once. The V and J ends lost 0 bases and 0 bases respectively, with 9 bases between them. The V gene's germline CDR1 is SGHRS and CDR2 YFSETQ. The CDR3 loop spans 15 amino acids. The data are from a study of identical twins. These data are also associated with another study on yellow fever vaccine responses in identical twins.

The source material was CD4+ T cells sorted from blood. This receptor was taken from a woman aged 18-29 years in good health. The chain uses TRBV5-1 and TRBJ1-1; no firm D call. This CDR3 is CASSLVLAMNTEAFF. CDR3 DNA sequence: TGCGCCAGCAGCTTGGTACTGGCGATGAACACTGAAGCTTTCTTT.